Listed below are T cell receptor beta chains from one sample, sequenced in a study of CD8+CD57+ T cells in acquired aplastic anemia. TCRdb called the reads again in MiXCR, with one record for every CDR3 protein. The data show about 190,000 distinct CDR3 sequences, roughly half seen once. Material: sorted CD4+, CD8+, or CD8+CD57+ T cells (not recorded which) from PBMCs. The receptors here all came from a human donor in good health, serving as a control. Each CDR3 is given with its conserved first and last residue. The D gene is left open where the match is weak. Expanded clones get a size class; other rows say once, few or many, or leave the size out.

TRBV10-3	TRBD2	.	TRBJ2-7	TGTGCCAGCAGTCGTAGCGGGGGGCTCTACGAGCAGTACTTC	CASSRSGGLYEQYF
TRBV9	.	.	TRBJ1-6	TGTGCCAGCAGCGTAGCGCTGACGAACTCACCCCTCCACTTT	CASSVALTNSPLHF
TRBV6-1	.	.	TRBJ1-2	TGTGCCAGCAGTTACGGCGACCACCGTGGCTACACCTTC	CASSYGDHRGYTF
TRBV7-9	.	.	TRBJ2-7	TGTGCCAGCAGCCAAAGGGGAGTGTACGAGCAGTACTTC	CASSQRGVYEQYF
TRBV27	.	many	TRBJ1-1	TGTGCCAGCAGTTTAGGGCGTAGCACTGAAGCTTTCTTT	CASSLGRSTEAFF
TRBV6-1	TRBD1	many	TRBJ1-2	TGTGCCAGCAGTCCTCGGACAGGAGCCTATGGCTACACCTTC	CASSPRTGAYGYTF
TRBV5-1	.	.	TRBJ2-7	TGCGCCAGCAGCTCACACGCAGGGGCCTACGAGCAGTACTTC	CASSSHAGAYEQYF
TRBV6-5	.	many	TRBJ1-5	TGTGCCAGCAGTTACTTACAGGGTAGGAATCAGCCCCAGCATTTT	CASSYLQGRNQPQHF
TRBV30	.	few	TRBJ1-4	TGTGCCTGGGGACCGGGACAAGATGAAAAACTGTTTTTT	CAWGPGQDEKLFF
TRBV7-4	TRBD1	.	TRBJ1-3	TGTGCCAGCAGACGACCCGGGACAGGGATTGGAAACACCATATATTTT	CASRRPGTGIGNTIYF
TRBV20-1	.	few	TRBJ1-5	TGCAGTGCTATTCCGCATGGAAAGCTACATTATAGCAATCAGCCCCAGCATTTT	CSAIPHGKLHYSNQPQHF
TRBV7-2	TRBD2	once	TRBJ2-7	TGTGCCAGCAGCTCCGGGGGGGCCCTCTACGAGCAGTACTTC	CASSSGGALYEQYF
TRBV2	TRBD1	.	TRBJ2-7	TGTGCCAGCGGAGAGGGGACAGGGTATTACGAGCAGTACTTC	CASGEGTGYYEQYF
TRBV20-1	.	many	TRBJ2-7	TGCAGTGCTATGGACCTCCGGGGCTACGAGCAGTACTTC	CSAMDLRGYEQYF
TRBV7-2	TRBD2	.	TRBJ2-1	TGTGCCAGCAGCCTACGACTAGCGGGGCAGTTCTTC	CASSLRLAGQFF
TRBV10-3	TRBD1	.	TRBJ1-1	TGTGCCATCAGTGAGTCCAGACAGGGGAGGGTGCGAACTGAAGCTTTCTTT	CAISESRQGRVRTEAFF
TRBV5-1	TRBD2	many	TRBJ2-7	TGCGCCAGCAGCTTGCGGGGGACTAACAGTCACGAGCAGTACTTC	CASSLRGTNSHEQYF
TRBV7-2	.	.	TRBJ2-7	TGTGCCAGCAGCTTAAGTGTGGCGGGAACCTACGAGCAGTACTTC	CASSLSVAGTYEQYF
TRBV7-9	.	many	TRBJ2-1	TGTGCCAGCAGCCGGGACGGTGCCTACAATGAGCAGTTCTTC	CASSRDGAYNEQFF
TRBV2	.	many	TRBJ2-1	TGTGCCAGCAGTCCCAGCCCGTTGGGCTCCTACAATGAGCAGTTCTTC	CASSPSPLGSYNEQFF
TRBV20-1	TRBD1	.	TRBJ1-1	TGCAGTGCCACTCCGGACAGGGTAAGGAATGAAGCTTTCTTT	CSATPDRVRNEAFF
TRBV7-8	.	many	TRBJ2-7	TGTGCCAGCAGCCAGAGCAGGGTAACCTACGAGCAGTACTTC	CASSQSRVTYEQYF
TRBV10-1	.	.	TRBJ2-7	TGCGCCAGCAGTGAGTCGTACGGGCTAGTTCCCTACGAGCAGTACTTC	CASSESYGLVPYEQYF
TRBV20-1	TRBD2	.	TRBJ2-7	TGCAGTGTCTGGACTAGCGGTACCTACGAGCAGTACTTC	CSVWTSGTYEQYF
TRBV6-2/TRBV6-3	TRBD1	.	TRBJ1-2	TGTGCCTGCAGTACCACAGACAGGGGGCGAGGCTACACCTTC	CACSTTDRGRGYTF
TRBV7-9	.	.	TRBJ2-5	TGTGCCAGCAGCCTAATAGGTTGGGAGACCCAGTACTTC	CASSLIGWETQYF
TRBV5-8	TRBD2	many	TRBJ2-5	TGTGCCAGCAGCTTGGGGGTAGCGGGGGGTGGAGAGACCCAGTACTTC	CASSLGVAGGGETQYF
TRBV7-2	TRBD1	.	TRBJ2-7	TGTGCCAGCAGCCAAGCGTCAGGGGGAATATACGAGCAGTACTTC	CASSQASGGIYEQYF
TRBV10-3	.	.	TRBJ2-7	TGTGCCACCAAGCTGGCCGGGGACCACGAGCAGTACTTC	CATKLAGDHEQYF
TRBV9	TRBD1	many	TRBJ1-4	TGTGCCAGCAGCGCGGGACAGGGAGGTGAAAAACTGTTTTTT	CASSAGQGGEKLFF
TRBV6-2/TRBV6-3	.	.	TRBJ2-7	TGTGCCAGTAGTCCGTCAGGGGGGCGGGAGCAGTACTTC	CASSPSGGREQYF
TRBV28	TRBD1	.	TRBJ2-7	TGTGCCAGCACCACGACAGGGGGCCGCTGCGAGCAGTACTTT	CASTTTGGRCEQYF
TRBV6-1	.	.	TRBJ2-7	TGTGCCAGCAGTGAACAGGGGTGGTACGAGCAGTACTTC	CASSEQGWYEQYF
TRBV7-8	TRBD2	few	TRBJ2-5	TGCGCCAGCAGCCAAGACCCGACCCAAACGACAGCGGGGGGCACCCGAGAGACCCAGTACTTC	CASSQDPTQTTAGGTRETQYF
TRBV7-2	.	many	TRBJ2-7	TGTGCCAGCAACTCAACCCTCCAGGGTTTCTACGAGCAGTACTTC	CASNSTLQGFYEQYF
TRBV28	.	.	TRBJ2-4	TGTGCCAGCAGTTTATCTAAAGGGGGGAGCAAAAACATTCAGTACTTC	CASSLSKGGSKNIQYF
TRBV15	.	once	TRBJ1-2	TGTGCCACCAGCTCGCAGGGTGGCGATGGCTACACCTTC	CATSSQGGDGYTF
TRBV19	.	.	TRBJ1-2	TGTGCCAGTAATCGCCGGTACAGGGTTTCGGAAGAGGTTTATGGCTACACCTTC	CASNRRYRVSEEVYGYTF
TRBV7-2	.	.	TRBJ2-3	TGTGCCAGCAGCTCACTAGAGACAGATACGCAGTATTTT	CASSSLETDTQYF
TRBV10-3	.	.	TRBJ1-1	TGTGCCATCAGTTTAATAAACAGGCGGGGTGAAGCTTTCTTT	CAISLINRRGEAFF
TRBV10-3	.	.	TRBJ1-5	TGTGCCATCAGTGGAGAGCCTAGCAATCAGCCCCAGCATTTT	CAISGEPSNQPQHF
TRBV2	TRBD1	.	TRBJ1-6	TGTGCCAGCAGCTTGGGGACAGGGGCGGTAGGGTCGCCCCTCCACTTT	CASSLGTGAVGSPLHF